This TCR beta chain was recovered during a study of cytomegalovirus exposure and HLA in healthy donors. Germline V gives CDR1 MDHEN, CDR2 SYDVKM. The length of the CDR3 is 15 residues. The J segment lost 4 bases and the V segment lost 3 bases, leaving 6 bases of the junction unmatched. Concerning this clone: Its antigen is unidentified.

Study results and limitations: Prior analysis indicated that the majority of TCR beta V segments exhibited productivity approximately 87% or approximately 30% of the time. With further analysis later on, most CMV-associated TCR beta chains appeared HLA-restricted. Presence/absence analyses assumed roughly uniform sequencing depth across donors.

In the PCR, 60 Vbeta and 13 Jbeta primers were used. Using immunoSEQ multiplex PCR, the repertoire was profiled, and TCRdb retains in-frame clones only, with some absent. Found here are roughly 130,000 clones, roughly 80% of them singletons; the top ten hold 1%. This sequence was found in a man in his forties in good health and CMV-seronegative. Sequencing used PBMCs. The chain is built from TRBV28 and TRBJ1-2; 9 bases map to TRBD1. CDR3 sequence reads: CASSLPGQGAYGYTF. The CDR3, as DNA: TGTGCCAGCAGTTTGCCGGGACAGGGAGCCTATGGCTACACCTTC.